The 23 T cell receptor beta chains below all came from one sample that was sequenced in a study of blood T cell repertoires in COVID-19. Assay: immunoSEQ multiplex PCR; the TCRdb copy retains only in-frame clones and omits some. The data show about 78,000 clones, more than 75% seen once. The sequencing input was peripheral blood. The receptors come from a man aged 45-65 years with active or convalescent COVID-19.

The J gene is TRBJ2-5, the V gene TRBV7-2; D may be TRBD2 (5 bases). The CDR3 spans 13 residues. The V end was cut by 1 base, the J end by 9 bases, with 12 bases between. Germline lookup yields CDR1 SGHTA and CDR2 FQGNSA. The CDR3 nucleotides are TGTGCCAGCAGCTTAGGAGGGAACAAGCCCCAGTACTTC. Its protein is CASSLGGNKPQYF.

The CDR3 region is CASSTGAEKLFF. The CDR3 DNA reads TGTGCCAGCAGCACTGGGGCTGAAAAACTGTTTTTT. The V and J genes are TRBV21-1 and TRBJ1-4; the table's D call, TRBD1, was not checked against the DNA. TRBV21-1 is designated a pseudogene. This CDR3 is built from 12 residues.

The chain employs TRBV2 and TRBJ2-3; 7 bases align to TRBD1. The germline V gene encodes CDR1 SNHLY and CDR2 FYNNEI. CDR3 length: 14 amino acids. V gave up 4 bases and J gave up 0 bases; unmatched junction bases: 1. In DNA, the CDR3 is TGTGCCAGCAGTGGACAGGGTAGCACAGATACGCAGTATTTT. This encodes CASSGQGSTDTQYF.

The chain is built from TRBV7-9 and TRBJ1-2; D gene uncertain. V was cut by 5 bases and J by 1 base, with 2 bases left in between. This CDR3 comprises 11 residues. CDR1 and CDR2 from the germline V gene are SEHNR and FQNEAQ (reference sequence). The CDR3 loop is CASSLNYGYTF. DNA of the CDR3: TGTGCCAGCAGCCTTAACTATGGCTACACCTTC.

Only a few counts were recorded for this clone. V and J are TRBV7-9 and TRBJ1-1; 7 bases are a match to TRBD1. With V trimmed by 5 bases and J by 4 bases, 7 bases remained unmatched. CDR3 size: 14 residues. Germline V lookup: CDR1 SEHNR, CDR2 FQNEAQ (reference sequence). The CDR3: CASSPGQAGTEAFF. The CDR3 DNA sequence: TGTGCCAGCAGCCCCGGACAGGCGGGCACTGAAGCTTTCTTT.

The CDR3 sequence: CASSVGQSVSNQPQHF. The CDR3 DNA follows: TGTGCCAGCAGCGTCGGACAGTCCGTGAGCAATCAGCCCCAGCATTTT. The V gene is TRBV5-8, the J gene TRBJ1-5; tentatively, D is TRBD1 (6 bases). The CDR3 consists of 16 residues. CDR1 SGHTS and CDR2 YDEGEE come from the germline V gene. The V end was cut by 4 bases, the J end by 1 base, with 15 bases between.

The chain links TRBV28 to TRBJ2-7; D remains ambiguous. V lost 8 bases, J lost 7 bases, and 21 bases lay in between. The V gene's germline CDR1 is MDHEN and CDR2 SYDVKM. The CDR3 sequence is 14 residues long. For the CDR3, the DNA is TGTGCCAGCGAGGCTCATGGGTACTCGGGTGAGCAGTACTTC. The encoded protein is CASEAHGYSGEQYF. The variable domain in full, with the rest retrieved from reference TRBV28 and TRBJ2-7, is DVKVTQSSRYLVKRTGEKVFLECVQDMDHENMFWYRQDPGLGLRLIYFSYDVKMKEKGDIPEGYSVSREKKERFSLILESASTNQTSMYLCASEAHGYSGEQYFGPGTRLTVT.

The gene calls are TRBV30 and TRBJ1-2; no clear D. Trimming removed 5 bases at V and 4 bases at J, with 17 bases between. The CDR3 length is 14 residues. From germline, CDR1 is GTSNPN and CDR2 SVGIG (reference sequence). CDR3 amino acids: CAWERQRIPYGYTF. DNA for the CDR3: TGTGCCTGGGAGAGACAACGGATTCCCTATGGCTACACCTTC.

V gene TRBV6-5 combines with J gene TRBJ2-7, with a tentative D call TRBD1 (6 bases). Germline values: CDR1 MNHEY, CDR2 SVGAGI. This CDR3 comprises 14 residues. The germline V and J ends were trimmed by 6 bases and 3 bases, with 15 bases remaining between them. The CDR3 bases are TGTGCCAGCAGCCACCCTCCAGGGGTCTACGAGCAGTACTTC. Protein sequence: CASSHPPGVYEQYF.

CDR3 DNA sequence: TGTGCCAGCAGAAAACAGGGCGGGACTGAAGCTTTCTTT. Its protein product is CASRKQGGTEAFF. The chain links TRBV6-5 to TRBJ1-1, with D possibly TRBD1 on 6 matching bases. The germline V gene has CDR1 MNHEY and CDR2 SVGAGI. V shed 6 bases and J shed 5 bases, with 13 bases lying between them. The CDR3 totals 13 residues.

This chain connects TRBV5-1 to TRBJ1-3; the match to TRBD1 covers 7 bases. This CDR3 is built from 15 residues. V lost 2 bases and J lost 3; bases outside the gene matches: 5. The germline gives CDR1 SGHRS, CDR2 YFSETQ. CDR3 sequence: CASSLSGQSGNTIYF. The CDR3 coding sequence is TGCGCCAGCAGCTTATCGGGACAGAGTGGAAACACCATATATTTT.

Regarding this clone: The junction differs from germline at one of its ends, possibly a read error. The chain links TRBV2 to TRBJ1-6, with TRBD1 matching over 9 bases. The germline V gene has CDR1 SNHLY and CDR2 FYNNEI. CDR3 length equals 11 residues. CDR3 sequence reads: CASRDRDREIF. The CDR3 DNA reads TGTGCCAGCAGAGACCGGGACAGGGAAATATTT.

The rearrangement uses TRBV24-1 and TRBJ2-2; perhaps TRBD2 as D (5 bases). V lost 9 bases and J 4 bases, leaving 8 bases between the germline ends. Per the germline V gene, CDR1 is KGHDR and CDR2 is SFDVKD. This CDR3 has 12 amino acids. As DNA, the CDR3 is TGTGCCACCCAAACTAGCACCGGGGAGCTGTTTTTT. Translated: CATQTSTGELFF.

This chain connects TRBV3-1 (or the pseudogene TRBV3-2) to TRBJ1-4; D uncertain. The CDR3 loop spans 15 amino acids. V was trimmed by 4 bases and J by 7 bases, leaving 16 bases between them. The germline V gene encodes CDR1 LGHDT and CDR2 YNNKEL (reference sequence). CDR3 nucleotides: TGTGCCAGCAGCCCCACCGAGGGTGGGAGTGAAAAACTGTTTTTT. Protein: CASSPTEGGSEKLFF.

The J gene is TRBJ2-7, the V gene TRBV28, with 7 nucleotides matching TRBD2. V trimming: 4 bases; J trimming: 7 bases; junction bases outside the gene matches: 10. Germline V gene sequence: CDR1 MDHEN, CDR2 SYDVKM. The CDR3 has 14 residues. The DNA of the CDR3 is TGTGCCAGCAGTTCGGGGAGGGGTACTCGGGAGCAGTACGTC. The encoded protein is CASSSGRGTREQYV.

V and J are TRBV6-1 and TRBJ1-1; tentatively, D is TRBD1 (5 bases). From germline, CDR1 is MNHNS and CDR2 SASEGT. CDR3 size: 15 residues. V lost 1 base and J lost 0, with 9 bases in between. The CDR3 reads CASSEGGAMNTEAFF. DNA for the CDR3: TGTGCCAGCAGTGAAGGCGGGGCCATGAACACTGAAGCTTTCTTT.

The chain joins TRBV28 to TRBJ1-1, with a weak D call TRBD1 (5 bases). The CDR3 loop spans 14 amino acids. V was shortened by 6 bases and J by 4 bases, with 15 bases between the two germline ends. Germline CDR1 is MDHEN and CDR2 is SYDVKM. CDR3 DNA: TGTGCCAGCAGACCAGGGAGGGGAGGCACTGAAGCTTTCTTT. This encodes CASRPGRGGTEAFF. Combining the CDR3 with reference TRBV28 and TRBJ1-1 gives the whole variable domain DVKVTQSSRYLVKRTGEKVFLECVQDMDHENMFWYRQDPGLGLRLIYFSYDVKMKEKGDIPEGYSVSREKKERFSLILESASTNQTSMYLCASRPGRGGTEAFFGQGTRLTVV.

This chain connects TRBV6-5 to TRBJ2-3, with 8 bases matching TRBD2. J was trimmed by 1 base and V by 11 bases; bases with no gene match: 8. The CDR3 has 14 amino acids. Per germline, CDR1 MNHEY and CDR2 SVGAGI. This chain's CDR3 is CASLRGGGTDTQYF. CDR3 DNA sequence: TGTGCCTCCCTCCGGGGGGGAGGCACAGATACGCAGTATTTT.

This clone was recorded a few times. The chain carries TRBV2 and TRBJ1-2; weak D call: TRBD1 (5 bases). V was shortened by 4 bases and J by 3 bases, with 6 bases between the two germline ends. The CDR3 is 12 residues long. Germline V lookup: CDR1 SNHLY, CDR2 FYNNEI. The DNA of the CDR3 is TGTGCCAGCAGTGCGGGGGACTATGGCTACACCTTC. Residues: CASSAGDYGYTF.

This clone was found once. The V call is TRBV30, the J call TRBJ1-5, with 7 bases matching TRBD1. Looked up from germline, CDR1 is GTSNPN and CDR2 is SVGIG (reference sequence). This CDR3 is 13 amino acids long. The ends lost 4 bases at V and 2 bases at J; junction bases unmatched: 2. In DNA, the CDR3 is TGTGCCTGGAATCAGGGGGGCAATCAGCCCCAGCATTTT. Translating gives CAWNQGGNQPQHF.

The CDR3 DNA reads as TGTGCCAGCAGTGACGTAAGAGCTGGCTACACCTTC. As protein: CASSDVRAGYTF. The chain couples TRBV6-4 to TRBJ1-2; D is undetermined. The CDR3 sequence is 12 residues long. Looked up from germline, CDR1 is MRHNA and CDR2 is SNTAGT. V was shortened by 2 bases and J by 7 bases, with 8 bases between the two germline ends.

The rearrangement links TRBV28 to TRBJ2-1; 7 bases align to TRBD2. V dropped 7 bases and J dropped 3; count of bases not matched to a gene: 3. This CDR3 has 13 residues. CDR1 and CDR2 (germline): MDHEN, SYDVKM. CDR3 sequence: CASTGGGYNEQFF. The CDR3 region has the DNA TGTGCCAGCACGGGCGGGGGCTACAATGAGCAGTTCTTC.

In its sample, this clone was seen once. CDR3 bases: TGTGCCAGCAGTTACTGGGGACAGCAAGAGACCCAGTACTTC. Protein product: CASSYWGQQETQYF. The chain links TRBV6-2 or TRBV6-3 to TRBJ2-5; 7 bases agree with TRBD1. Germline CDR1 reads MNHEY; CDR2 reads SVGEGT. The V segment lost 1 base and the J segment 2 bases; nucleotides outside the gene matches: 1. The CDR3 loop spans 14 amino acids.